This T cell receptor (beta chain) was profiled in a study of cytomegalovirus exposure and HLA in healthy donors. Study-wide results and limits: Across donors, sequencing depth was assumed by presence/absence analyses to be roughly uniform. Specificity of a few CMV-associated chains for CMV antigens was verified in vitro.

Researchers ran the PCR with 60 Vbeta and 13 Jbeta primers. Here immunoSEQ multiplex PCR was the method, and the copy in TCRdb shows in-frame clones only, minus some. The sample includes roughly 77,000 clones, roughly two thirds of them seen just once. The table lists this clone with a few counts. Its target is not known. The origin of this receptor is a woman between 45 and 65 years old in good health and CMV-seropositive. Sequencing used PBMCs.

CDR3 nucleotides: TGTGCCTGGAGTGTTGGGGGAGGCACTGAAGCTTTCTTT. Protein: CAWSVGGGTEAFF. The chain employs TRBV30 and TRBJ1-1; tentative D call: TRBD1 (5 bases). V was cut by 0 bases and J by 4 bases, with 9 bases left in between. This CDR3 is 13 amino acids long. Germline V gives CDR1 GTSNPN, CDR2 SVGIG (reference sequence).